This TCR beta chain was retrieved from a study of pediatric ulcerative colitis. The CDR3 runs to 14 residues. With V trimmed by 3 bases and J by 5 bases, 9 bases remained unmatched. Germline CDR1 and CDR2: GTSNPN and SVGIG (reference sequence). Each sample received Survey-level depth of up to 500,000 reads. Using immunoSEQ multiplex PCR, the repertoire was profiled, and TCRdb retains in-frame clones only, with some absent. The data show some 50,000 clones, 78% seen once. Study-wide points: This repertoire reflects total lymphocytes rather than subpopulations like regulatory T cells. A couple of patients had blood samples with substantially reduced template counts.

During colonoscopy, one to two rectal pinch biopsies were collected. Details on this clone: Its antigen remains unknown.

The chain recombines TRBV30 with TRBJ2-7; 8 bases map to TRBD1. This clonotype was obtained from a girl aged 5 to 17 with moderate ulcerative colitis. Sample: gut tissue. CDR3 sequence (DNA): TGTGCCTGGAGCCTCGGGGACAGGTTCGACGAGCAGTACTTC. Amino acid sequence: CAWSLGDRFDEQYF.